These 24 T cell receptor beta chains came from one sample sequenced in a study of blood T cell repertoires in COVID-19. Sequencing used immunoSEQ multiplex PCR; TCRdb keeps in-frame clones, though not all of them. This sample has approximately 70,000 clones, with around 80% found just once. Sequenced material: peripheral blood. The receptors come from an elderly man with active or convalescent COVID-19.

V gene TRBV29-1 combines with J gene TRBJ2-5, with D tentatively TRBD1 (5 bases). In germline, CDR1 is SQVTM, CDR2 ANQGSEA. The CDR3 is 13 residues long. Deletions cut 5 bases from V and 5 bases from J, with 15 bases between. CDR3 region: CSVSGQGGETQYF. Here the CDR3 DNA reads TGCAGCGTTAGTGGGCAGGGTGGGGAGACCCAGTACTTC.

This chain connects TRBV6-2 or TRBV6-3 to TRBJ2-7; TRBD1 aligns across 7 bases. This CDR3 is 15 amino acids long. Germline lookup yields CDR1 MNHEY and CDR2 SVGEGT. V trimming: 5 bases; J trimming: 2 bases; junction bases outside the gene matches: 9. The CDR3 sequence is CASSIPRTGAYEQYF. The CDR3 nucleotides are TGTGCCAGCAGTATACCGAGGACAGGCGCCTACGAGCAGTACTTC.

J is TRBJ2-5 and V is TRBV18; the D gene is possibly TRBD2 (6 bases). This CDR3 region has 14 residues. Germline V gives CDR1 KGHSH, CDR2 LQKENI. Trimming took off 5 bases at V and 4 bases at J, with 14 bases between the two ends. CDR3 region: CASSRDLFPETQYF. The CDR3 DNA reads as TGTGCCAGCTCAAGGGACTTATTTCCAGAGACCCAGTACTTC.

The chain combines TRBV11-3 with TRBJ1-1; no firm D call. The CDR3 totals 17 residues. The V end lost 4 bases, the J end lost 0 bases, and 18 bases lay between the germline ends. Per germline, CDR1 SGHNT and CDR2 YENEEA. In DNA form, the CDR3 reads TGTGCCAGCAGCTCCGGGGAGGGCCTTCAAGTGAACACTGAAGCTTTCTTT. Its translation: CASSSGEGLQVNTEAFF. The whole variable domain, filled in from reference TRBV11-3 and TRBJ1-1, reads EAGVVQSPRYKIIEKKQPVAFWCNPISGHNTLYWYLQNLGQGPELLIRYENEEAVDDSQLPKDRFSAERLKGVDSTLKIQPAELGDSAVYLCASSSGEGLQVNTEAFFGQGTRLTVV.

J is TRBJ2-7 and V is TRBV29-1; 7 nucleotides match TRBD1. The junction had 10 bases not matched to a gene; V was cut back by 6 bases and J by 2 bases. The CDR3 runs to 14 residues. Germline V gene sequence: CDR1 SQVTM, CDR2 ANQGSEA. CDR3 loop: CSVTDRVSPYEQYF. CDR3 coding DNA: TGCAGCGTAACCGACAGGGTTTCCCCCTACGAGCAGTACTTC.

This clone was counted once. The V gene is TRBV7-2, the J gene TRBJ2-1; TRBD2 might be the D (6 bases). Germline CDR1 is SGHTA and CDR2 is FQGNSA. The CDR3 runs to 16 residues. V lost 4 bases and J 0 bases, leaving 13 bases between the germline ends. CDR3 amino acids: CASSWGLYSSYNEQFF. DNA of the CDR3: TGTGCCAGCAGCTGGGGACTCTACAGCTCCTACAATGAGCAGTTCTTC.

This sequence joins TRBV27 and TRBJ1-6; 7 positions match TRBD1. The CDR3 has 14 amino acids. Germline V gives CDR1 MNHEY, CDR2 SMNVEV (reference sequence). V gave up 5 bases and J gave up 9 bases; unmatched junction bases: 7. Here the CDR3 reads CASSTGQVASPLHF. CDR3 nucleotide sequence: TGTGCCAGCAGTACAGGACAGGTTGCTTCACCCCTCCACTTT.

The rearrangement uses TRBV11-2 and TRBJ2-5, with 8 bases fitting TRBD1. The CDR3 contains 14 residues. The trim removed 5 bases at V and 4 bases at J, leaving 6 bases unmatched. The germline CDR1 and CDR2 sequences are SGHAT and FQNNGV. The CDR3 loop reads CASSGRTGRETQYF. DNA for the CDR3: TGTGCCAGCAGCGGTAGGACAGGGCGAGAGACCCAGTACTTC.

J is TRBJ2-7 and V is TRBV15, with D maybe TRBD2 (6 bases). From germline, CDR1 is LNHNV and CDR2 YYDKDF (reference sequence). The CDR3 contains 13 residues. Trimming took 5 bases from V and 2 from J, leaving 10 bases between them. Here the CDR3 reads CATSRGGTYEQYF. CDR3 bases: TGTGCCACCAGCCGGGGCGGGACCTACGAGCAGTACTTC. Variable domain in full (rest from reference TRBV15 and TRBJ2-7): DAMVIQNPRYQVTQFGKPVTLSCSQTLNHNVMYWYQQKSSQAPKLLFHYYDKDFNNEADTPDNFQSRRPNTSFCFLDIRSPGLGDTAMYLCATSRGGTYEQYFGPGTRLTVT.

This clone was counted only a few times. The rearrangement joins TRBV7-8 to TRBJ1-5, with TRBD1 identical over 10 bases. The CDR3 loop spans 14 amino acids. CDR1 and CDR2 from the germline V gene are SGHVS and FQNEAQ. Trimming at V came to 7 bases and at J to 7 bases, leaving 7 bases not matched to a gene. This chain's CDR3 is CASNKGQGNQPQHF. The CDR3 nucleotides read TGTGCCAGCAACAAGGGACAGGGGAACCAGCCCCAGCATTTT.

The chain couples TRBV30 to TRBJ2-7; the match to TRBD1 covers 8 bases. CDR1 and CDR2 (germline): GTSNPN, SVGIG (reference sequence). The CDR3 contains 13 residues. V gave up 3 bases and J gave up 3 bases; unmatched junction bases: 4. CDR3 in DNA: TGTGCCTGGAGGACAGGGGCCTACTACGAGCAGTACTTC. This gives the protein CAWRTGAYYEQYF.

The chain carries TRBV14 and TRBJ1-2; 7 bases fit TRBD1. Per germline, CDR1 SGHDN and CDR2 FVKESK. The CDR3 is 15 amino acids. The V and J ends lost 1 base and 8 bases, in that order; junction bases with no gene match: 10. Here the CDR3 DNA reads TGTGCCAGCAGCCAAGTCTCAGGGGGAGTAGGAGGCTACACCTTC. It encodes CASSQVSGGVGGYTF. The variable domain in full, with the rest retrieved from reference TRBV14 and TRBJ1-2, is EAGVTQFPSHSVIEKGQTVTLRCDPISGHDNLYWYRRVMGKEIKFLLHFVKESKQDESGMPNNRFLAERTGGTYSTLKVQPAELEDSGVYFCASSQVSGGVGGYTFGSGTRLTVV.

This chain links TRBV6-5 with TRBJ2-1, with D possibly being TRBD1 (5 bases). V gave up 6 bases and J gave up 4 bases, with 13 bases separating them. CDR1 MNHEY and CDR2 SVGAGI come from the germline V gene. The CDR3 extends over 14 amino acids. The DNA of the CDR3 is TGTGCCAGCAGCGCGACTGCAGGGTACAATGAGCAGTTCTTC. It specifies CASSATAGYNEQFF.

V and J are TRBV7-9 and TRBJ2-5; TRBD1 matches 9 bases. The CDR3 extends over 16 amino acids. The germline CDR1 and CDR2 sequences are SEHNR and FQNEAQ (reference sequence). J was trimmed by 1 base and V by 2 bases; bases with no gene match: 5. Here the CDR3 reads CASSLLGQGFQETQYF. CDR3 in DNA: TGTGCCAGCAGCTTACTGGGACAGGGATTCCAAGAGACCCAGTACTTC.

This chain joins TRBV2 and TRBJ2-7; perhaps TRBD2 as D (6 bases). The CDR3 has 14 residues. The germline CDR1 and CDR2 sequences are SNHLY and FYNNEI. V lost 7 bases and J 1 base, leaving 14 bases between the germline ends. The CDR3 sequence is CASNSGTGSYEQYF. CDR3 sequence (DNA): TGTGCCAGCAACTCCGGGACTGGATCCTACGAGCAGTACTTC.

The chain uses TRBV9 and TRBJ2-1; 9 bases line up with TRBD2. Germline CDR1 is SGDLS and CDR2 is YYNGEE. Trimming cost V 3 bases and J 1 base; bases outside gene matches: 5. This CDR3 has 16 residues. CDR3 residues: CASSEGAGGSYNEQFF. In nucleotides, the CDR3 is TGTGCCAGCAGCGAGGGAGCGGGAGGTTCCTACAATGAGCAGTTCTTC.

V and J are TRBV7-9 and TRBJ2-3; a possible D gene is TRBD1 (5 bases). Germline V lookup: CDR1 SEHNR, CDR2 FQNEAQ (reference sequence). Trimming shortened V by 1 base and J by 4 bases, and 12 bases separated the two germline ends. This CDR3 is built from 15 residues. The CDR3 DNA follows: TGTGCCAGCAGCTTAGATGCAGGGCCCGCAGATACGCAGTATTTT. This gives the protein CASSLDAGPADTQYF.

The rearrangement uses TRBV30 and TRBJ1-2; 8 bases fit TRBD1. The germline CDR1 and CDR2 sequences are GTSNPN and SVGIG (reference sequence). The CDR3 is made up of 13 amino acids. Trimming cost V 5 bases and J 8 bases; bases outside gene matches: 10. The CDR3 loop reads CAWGLQGAGGYTF. The CDR3 region has the DNA TGTGCCTGGGGACTTCAGGGGGCGGGAGGCTACACCTTC.

V gene TRBV11-2 combines with J gene TRBJ2-5, with TRBD1 identical over 7 bases. This CDR3 has 15 amino acids. V shed 5 bases and J 2 bases; nucleotides not matched to a gene: 8. In germline, CDR1 is SGHAT, CDR2 FQNNGV. The CDR3 DNA follows: TGTGCCAGCAGCCTACTACCGGGACAGCAAGAGACCCAGTACTTC. Amino acids: CASSLLPGQQETQYF.

Only one count was recorded for this clone. The chain links TRBV4-1 to TRBJ2-7; 11 positions agree with TRBD2. The CDR3 totals 15 residues. The ends lost 1 base at V and 7 bases at J; junction bases unmatched: 6. The germline CDR1 and CDR2 sequences are MGHRA and YSYEKL. The CDR3: CASSQAWSSGREQYF. The CDR3 nucleotides are TGCGCCAGCAGCCAAGCTTGGTCTAGCGGGAGGGAGCAGTACTTC.

J is TRBJ1-1 and V is TRBV10-3, with 9 bases lining up with TRBD1. This CDR3 contains 17 residues. Germline assignment: CDR1 ENHRY and CDR2 SYGVKD. With 3 bases clipped from V and 3 bases from J, the junction kept 11 bases outside the gene matches. Here the CDR3 reads CAISEGQGRGLDTEAFF. Written as DNA, the CDR3 is TGTGCCATCAGTGAAGGACAGGGGAGGGGATTGGACACTGAAGCTTTCTTT.

The J gene is TRBJ1-1, the V gene TRBV3-1 (or the pseudogene TRBV3-2); D uncertain. CDR1 and CDR2 from the germline V gene are LGHDT and YNNKEL (reference sequence). The CDR3 sequence is 15 residues long. Trimming took off 3 bases at V and 1 base at J, with 12 bases between the two ends. The CDR3 DNA sequence: TGTGCCAGCAGCCAGGAGCCCATACCGAACACTGAAGCTTTCTTT. As protein: CASSQEPIPNTEAFF.

The chain couples TRBV5-4 to TRBJ2-2; 8 bases match TRBD1. The V gene end was trimmed by 1 base and the J gene end by 0 bases; junction bases not matched to a gene: 11. The CDR3 runs 19 residues. Germline V gene sequence: CDR1 SGHNT, CDR2 YYREEE (reference sequence). The CDR3 DNA is TGTGCCAGCAGCTTGCCCGGGACAGGACCACTCGCGAACACCGGGGAGCTGTTTTTT. Its translation: CASSLPGTGPLANTGELFF.

The chain joins TRBV11-2 to TRBJ1-5; D is uncertain. CDR3 length equals 15 residues. Per the germline V gene, CDR1 is SGHAT and CDR2 is FQNNGV. The V end lost 3 bases, the J end lost 4 bases, and 13 bases lay between the germline ends. The CDR3 spells CASSFSGEQNQPQHF. The CDR3 nucleotides read TGTGCCAGCAGCTTTTCAGGTGAACAGAATCAGCCCCAGCATTTT.